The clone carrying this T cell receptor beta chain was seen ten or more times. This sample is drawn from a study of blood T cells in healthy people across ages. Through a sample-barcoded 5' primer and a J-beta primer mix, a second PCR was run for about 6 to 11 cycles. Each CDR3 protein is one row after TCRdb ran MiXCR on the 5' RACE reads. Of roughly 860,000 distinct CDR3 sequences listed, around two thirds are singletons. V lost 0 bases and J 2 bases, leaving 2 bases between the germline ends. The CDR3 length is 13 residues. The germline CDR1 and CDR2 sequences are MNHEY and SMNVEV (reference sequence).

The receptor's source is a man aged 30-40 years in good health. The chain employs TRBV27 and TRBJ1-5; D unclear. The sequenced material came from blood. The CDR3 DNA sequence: TGTGCCAGCAGTTTATCGGGCAATCAGCCCCAGCATTTT. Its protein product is CASSLSGNQPQHF.